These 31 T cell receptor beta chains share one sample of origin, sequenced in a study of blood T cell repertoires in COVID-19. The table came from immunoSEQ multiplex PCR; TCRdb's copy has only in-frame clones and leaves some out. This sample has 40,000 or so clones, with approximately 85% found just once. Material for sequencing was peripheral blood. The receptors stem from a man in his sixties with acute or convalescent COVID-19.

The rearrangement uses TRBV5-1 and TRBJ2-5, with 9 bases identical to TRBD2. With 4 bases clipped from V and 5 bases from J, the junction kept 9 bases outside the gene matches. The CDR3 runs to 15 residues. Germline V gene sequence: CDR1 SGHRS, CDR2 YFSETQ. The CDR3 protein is CASSQLAGVVETQYF. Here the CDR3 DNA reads TGCGCCAGCAGCCAGTTAGCGGGAGTGGTGGAGACCCAGTACTTC.

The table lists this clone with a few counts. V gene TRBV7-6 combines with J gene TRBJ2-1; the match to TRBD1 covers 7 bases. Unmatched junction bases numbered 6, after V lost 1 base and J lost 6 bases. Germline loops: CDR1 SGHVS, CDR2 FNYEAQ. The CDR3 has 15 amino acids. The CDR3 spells CASSLVLGGVNEQFF. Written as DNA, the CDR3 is TGTGCCAGCAGCTTAGTTTTAGGGGGCGTCAATGAGCAGTTCTTC.

The CDR3: CASSSGLAGGGYNEQFF. DNA for the CDR3: TGTGCCAGCAGCTCTGGACTAGCGGGGGGAGGCTACAATGAGCAGTTCTTC. The chain employs TRBV9 and TRBJ2-1; 14 bases agree with TRBD2. CDR1 is SGDLS and CDR2 is YYNGEE in the germline V gene. The CDR3 is 17 amino acids. J gave up 3 bases and V 4 bases, and 6 bases lay outside the gene matches.

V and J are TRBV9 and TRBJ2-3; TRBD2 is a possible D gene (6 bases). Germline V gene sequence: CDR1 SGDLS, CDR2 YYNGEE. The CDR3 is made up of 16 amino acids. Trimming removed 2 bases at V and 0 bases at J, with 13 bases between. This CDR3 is CASSVNGGVSTDTQYF. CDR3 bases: TGTGCCAGCAGCGTCAACGGCGGGGTTAGCACAGATACGCAGTATTTT.

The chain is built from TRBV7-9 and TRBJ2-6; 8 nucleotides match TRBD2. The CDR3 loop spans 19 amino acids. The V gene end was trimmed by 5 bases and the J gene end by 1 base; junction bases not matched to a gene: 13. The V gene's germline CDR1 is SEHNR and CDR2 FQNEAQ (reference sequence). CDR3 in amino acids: CASSHGGAAPGSGANVLTF. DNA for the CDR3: TGTGCCAGCAGCCACGGGGGGGCAGCCCCCGGTTCTGGGGCCAACGTCCTGACTTTC.

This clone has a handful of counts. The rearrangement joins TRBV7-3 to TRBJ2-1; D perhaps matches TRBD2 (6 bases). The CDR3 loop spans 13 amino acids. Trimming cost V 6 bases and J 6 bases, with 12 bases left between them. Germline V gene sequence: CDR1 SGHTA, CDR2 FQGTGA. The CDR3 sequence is CASSQGGSNEQFF. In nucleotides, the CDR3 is TGTGCCAGCAGTCAAGGAGGGTCCAATGAGCAGTTCTTC.

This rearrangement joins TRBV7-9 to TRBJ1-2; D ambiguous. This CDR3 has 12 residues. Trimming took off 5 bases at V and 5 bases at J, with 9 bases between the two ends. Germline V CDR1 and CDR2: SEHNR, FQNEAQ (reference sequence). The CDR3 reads CASSPSLYGYTF. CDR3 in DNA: TGTGCCAGCAGCCCCTCCCTTTATGGCTACACCTTC.

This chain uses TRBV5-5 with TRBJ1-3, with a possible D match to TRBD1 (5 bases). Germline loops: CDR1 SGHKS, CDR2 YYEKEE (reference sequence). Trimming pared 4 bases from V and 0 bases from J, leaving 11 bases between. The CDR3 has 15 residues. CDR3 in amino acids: CASSPRGSSGNTIYF. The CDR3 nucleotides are TGTGCCAGCAGCCCTAGGGGATCCTCTGGAAACACCATATATTTT.

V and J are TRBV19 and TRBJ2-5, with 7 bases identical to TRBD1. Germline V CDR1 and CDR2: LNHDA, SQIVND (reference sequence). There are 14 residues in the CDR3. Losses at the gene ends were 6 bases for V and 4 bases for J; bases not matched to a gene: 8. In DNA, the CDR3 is TGTGCCAGTAGGAGTAACAGGGGCGTAGAGACCCAGTACTTC. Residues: CASRSNRGVETQYF.

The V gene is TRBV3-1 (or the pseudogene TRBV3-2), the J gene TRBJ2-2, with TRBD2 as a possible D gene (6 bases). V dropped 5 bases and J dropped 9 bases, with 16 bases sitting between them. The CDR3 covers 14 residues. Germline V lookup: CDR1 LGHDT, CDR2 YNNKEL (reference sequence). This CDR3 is CASSALGGARELFF. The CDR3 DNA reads TGTGCCAGCAGCGCTCTCGGAGGGGCCAGGGAGCTGTTTTTT.

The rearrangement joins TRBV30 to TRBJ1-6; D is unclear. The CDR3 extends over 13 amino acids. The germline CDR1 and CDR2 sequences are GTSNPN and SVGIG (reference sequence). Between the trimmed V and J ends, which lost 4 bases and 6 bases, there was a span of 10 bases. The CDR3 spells CAWTGDGNSPLHF. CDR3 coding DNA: TGTGCCTGGACGGGTGACGGTAATTCACCCCTCCACTTT.

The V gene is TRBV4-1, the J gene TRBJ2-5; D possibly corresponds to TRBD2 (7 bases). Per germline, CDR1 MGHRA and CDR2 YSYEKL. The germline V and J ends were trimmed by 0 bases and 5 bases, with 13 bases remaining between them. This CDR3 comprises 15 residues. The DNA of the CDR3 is TGCGCCAGCAGCCAAGATACAGGGCGGGGGGAGACCCAGTACTTC. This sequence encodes CASSQDTGRGETQYF.

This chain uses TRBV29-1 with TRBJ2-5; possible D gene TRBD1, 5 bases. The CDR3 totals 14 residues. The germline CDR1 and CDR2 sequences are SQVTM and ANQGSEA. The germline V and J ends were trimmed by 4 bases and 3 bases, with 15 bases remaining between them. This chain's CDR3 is CSVGYQGSKETQYF. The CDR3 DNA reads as TGCAGCGTTGGGTACCAGGGTAGCAAAGAGACCCAGTACTTC.

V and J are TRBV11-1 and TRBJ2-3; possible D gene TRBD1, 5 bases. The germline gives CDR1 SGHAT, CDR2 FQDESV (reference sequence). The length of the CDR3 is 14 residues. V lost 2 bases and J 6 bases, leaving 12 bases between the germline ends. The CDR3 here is CASSLQGRSDTQYF. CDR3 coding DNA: TGTGCCAGCAGCTTACAGGGTCGCTCGGATACGCAGTATTTT. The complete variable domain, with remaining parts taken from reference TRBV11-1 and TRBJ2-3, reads EAEVAQSPRYKITEKSQAVAFWCDPISGHATLYWYRQILGQGPELLVQFQDESVVDDSQLPKDRFSAERLKGVDSTLKIQPAELGDSAMYLCASSLQGRSDTQYFGPGTRLTVL.

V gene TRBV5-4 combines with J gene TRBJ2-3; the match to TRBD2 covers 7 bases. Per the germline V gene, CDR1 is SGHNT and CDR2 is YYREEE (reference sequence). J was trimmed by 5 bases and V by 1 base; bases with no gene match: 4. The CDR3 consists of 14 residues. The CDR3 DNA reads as TGTGCCAGCAGCTTGCCGGGCGGGGGAGATACGCAGTATTTT. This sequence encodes CASSLPGGGDTQYF.

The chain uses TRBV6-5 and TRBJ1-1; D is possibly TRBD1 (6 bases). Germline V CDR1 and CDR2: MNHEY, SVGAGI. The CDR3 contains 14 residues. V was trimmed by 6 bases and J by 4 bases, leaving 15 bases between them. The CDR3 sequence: CASSQQGHGTEAFF. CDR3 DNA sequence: TGTGCCAGCAGCCAACAGGGCCATGGCACTGAAGCTTTCTTT.

The CDR3, as DNA: TGTGCCAGCACCTCCCATGGGGGCGGTGTCTCTGAAGCTTTCTTT. It translates to CASTSHGGGVSEAFF. The chain combines TRBV28 with TRBJ1-1; D is perhaps TRBD1 (6 bases). Germline V lookup: CDR1 MDHEN, CDR2 SYDVKM. V was clipped by 7 bases and J by 6 bases, with 21 bases between them. This CDR3 contains 15 residues. Supplemented by reference TRBV28 and TRBJ1-1, the full variable domain reads DVKVTQSSRYLVKRTGEKVFLECVQDMDHENMFWYRQDPGLGLRLIYFSYDVKMKEKGDIPEGYSVSREKKERFSLILESASTNQTSMYLCASTSHGGGVSEAFFGQGTRLTVV.

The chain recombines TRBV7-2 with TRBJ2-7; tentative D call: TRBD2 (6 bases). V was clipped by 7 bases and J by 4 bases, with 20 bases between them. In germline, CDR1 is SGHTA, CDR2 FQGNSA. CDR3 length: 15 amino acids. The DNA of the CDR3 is TGTGCCAGCACCCAGAGAGGCGGGGCGAGTTACGAGCAGTACTTC. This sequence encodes CASTQRGGASYEQYF.

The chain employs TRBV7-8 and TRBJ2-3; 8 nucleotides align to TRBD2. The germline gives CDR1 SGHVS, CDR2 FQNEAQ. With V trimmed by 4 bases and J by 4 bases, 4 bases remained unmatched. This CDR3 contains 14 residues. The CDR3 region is CASSSETSADTQYF. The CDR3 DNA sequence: TGTGCCAGCAGCTCTGAGACTAGCGCAGATACGCAGTATTTT.

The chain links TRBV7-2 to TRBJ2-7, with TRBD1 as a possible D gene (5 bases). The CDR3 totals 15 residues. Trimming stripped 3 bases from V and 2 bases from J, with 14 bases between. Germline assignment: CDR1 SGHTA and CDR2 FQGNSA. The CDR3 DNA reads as TGTGCCAGCAGCTTGTTCTGGGGCCTTCCCTACGAGCAGTACTTC. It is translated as CASSLFWGLPYEQYF. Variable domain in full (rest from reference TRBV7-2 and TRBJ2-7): GAGVSQSPSNKVTEKGKDVELRCDPISGHTALYWYRQSLGQGLEFLIYFQGNSAPDKSGLPSDRFSAERTGGSVSTLTIQRTQQEDSAVYLCASSLFWGLPYEQYFGPGTRLTVT.

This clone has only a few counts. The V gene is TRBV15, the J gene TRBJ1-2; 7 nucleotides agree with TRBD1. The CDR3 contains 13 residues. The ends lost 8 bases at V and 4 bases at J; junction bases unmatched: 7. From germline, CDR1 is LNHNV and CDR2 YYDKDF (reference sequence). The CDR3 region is CATEDRVGYGYTF. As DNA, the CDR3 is TGTGCCACCGAAGACAGGGTGGGCTATGGCTACACCTTC. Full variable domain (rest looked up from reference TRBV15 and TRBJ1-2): DAMVIQNPRYQVTQFGKPVTLSCSQTLNHNVMYWYQQKSSQAPKLLFHYYDKDFNNEADTPDNFQSRRPNTSFCFLDIRSPGLGDTAMYLCATEDRVGYGYTFGSGTRLTVV.

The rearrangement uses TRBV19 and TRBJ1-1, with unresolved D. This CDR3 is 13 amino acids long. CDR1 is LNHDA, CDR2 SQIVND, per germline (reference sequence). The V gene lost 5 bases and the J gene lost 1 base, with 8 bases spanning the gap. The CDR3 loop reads CASSSGTNTEAFF. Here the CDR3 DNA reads TGTGCCAGTAGTTCAGGCACGAACACTGAAGCTTTCTTT.

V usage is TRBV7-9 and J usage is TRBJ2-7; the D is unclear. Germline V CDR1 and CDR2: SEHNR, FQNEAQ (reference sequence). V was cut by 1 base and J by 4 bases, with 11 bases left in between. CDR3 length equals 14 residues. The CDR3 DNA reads TGTGCCAGCAGCTTAGGCCAGGCGAGTTACGAGCAGTACTTC. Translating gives CASSLGQASYEQYF.

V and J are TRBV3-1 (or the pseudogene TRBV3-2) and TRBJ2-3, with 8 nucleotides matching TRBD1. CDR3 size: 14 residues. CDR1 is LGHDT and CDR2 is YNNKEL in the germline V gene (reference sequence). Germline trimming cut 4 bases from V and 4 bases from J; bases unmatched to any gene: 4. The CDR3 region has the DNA TGTGCCAGCAGCCGGGACAGGTCCTCAGATACGCAGTATTTT. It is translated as CASSRDRSSDTQYF.

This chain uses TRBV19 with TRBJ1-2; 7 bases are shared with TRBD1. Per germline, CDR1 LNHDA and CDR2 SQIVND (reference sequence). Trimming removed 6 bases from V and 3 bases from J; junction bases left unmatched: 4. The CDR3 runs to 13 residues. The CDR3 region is CASSPTGDYGYTF. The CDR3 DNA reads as TGTGCCAGTAGCCCCACAGGGGACTATGGCTACACCTTC.

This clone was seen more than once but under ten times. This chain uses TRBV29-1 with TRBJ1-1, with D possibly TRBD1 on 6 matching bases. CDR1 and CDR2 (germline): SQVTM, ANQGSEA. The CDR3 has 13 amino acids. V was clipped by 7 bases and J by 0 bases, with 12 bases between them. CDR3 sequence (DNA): TGCAGCGCCCAAGGACAGTTGAACACTGAAGCTTTCTTT. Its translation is CSAQGQLNTEAFF.

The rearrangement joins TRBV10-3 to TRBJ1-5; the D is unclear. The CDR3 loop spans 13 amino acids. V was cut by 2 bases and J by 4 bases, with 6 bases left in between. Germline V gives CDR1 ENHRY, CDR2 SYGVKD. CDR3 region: CAISEEENQPQHF. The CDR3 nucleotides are TGTGCCATCAGTGAGGAAGAGAATCAGCCCCAGCATTTT.

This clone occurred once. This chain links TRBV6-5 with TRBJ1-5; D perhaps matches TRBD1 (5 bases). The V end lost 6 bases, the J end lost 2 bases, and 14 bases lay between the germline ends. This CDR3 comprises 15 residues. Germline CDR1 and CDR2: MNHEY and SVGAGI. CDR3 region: CASRAGDYGNQPQHF. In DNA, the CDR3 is TGTGCCAGCAGGGCCGGGGACTATGGCAATCAGCCCCAGCATTTT.

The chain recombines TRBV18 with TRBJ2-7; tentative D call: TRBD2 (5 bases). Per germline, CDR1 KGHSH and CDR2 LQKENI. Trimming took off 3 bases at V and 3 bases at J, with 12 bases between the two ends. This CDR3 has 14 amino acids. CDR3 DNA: TGTGCCAGCTCACCGACCAGCGGCGTCTACGAGCAGTACTTC. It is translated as CASSPTSGVYEQYF.

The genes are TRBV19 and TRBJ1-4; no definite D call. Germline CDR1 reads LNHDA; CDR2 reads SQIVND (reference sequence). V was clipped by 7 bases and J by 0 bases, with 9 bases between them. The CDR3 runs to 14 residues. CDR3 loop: CASKREPTNEKLFF. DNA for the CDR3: TGTGCCAGTAAGAGGGAACCAACTAATGAAAAACTGTTTTTT.

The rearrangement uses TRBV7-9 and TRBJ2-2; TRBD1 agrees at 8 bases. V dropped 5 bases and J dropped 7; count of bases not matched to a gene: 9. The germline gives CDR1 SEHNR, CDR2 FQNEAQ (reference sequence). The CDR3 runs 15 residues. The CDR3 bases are TGTGCCAGCAGCCCCCGACAGGGGTACGTCGGGGAGCTGTTTTTT. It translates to CASSPRQGYVGELFF. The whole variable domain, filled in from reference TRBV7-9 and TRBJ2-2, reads DTGVSQNPRHKITKRGQNVTFRCDPISEHNRLYWYRQTLGQGPEFLTYFQNEAQLEKSRLLSDRFSAERPKGSFSTLEIQRTEQGDSAMYLCASSPRQGYVGELFFGEGSRLTVL.